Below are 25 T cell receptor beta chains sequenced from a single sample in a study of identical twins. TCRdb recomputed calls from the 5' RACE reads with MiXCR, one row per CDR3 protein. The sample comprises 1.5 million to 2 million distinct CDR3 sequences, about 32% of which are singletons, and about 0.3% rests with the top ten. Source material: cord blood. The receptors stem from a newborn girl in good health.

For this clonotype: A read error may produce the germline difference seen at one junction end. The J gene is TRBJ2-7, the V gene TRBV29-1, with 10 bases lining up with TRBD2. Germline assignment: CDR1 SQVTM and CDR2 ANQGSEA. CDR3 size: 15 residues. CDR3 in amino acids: CSVEAFSGRAYGKFF. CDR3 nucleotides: TGCAGCGTTGAAGCCTTCAGCGGGAGGGCCTACGGGAAGTTCTTC.

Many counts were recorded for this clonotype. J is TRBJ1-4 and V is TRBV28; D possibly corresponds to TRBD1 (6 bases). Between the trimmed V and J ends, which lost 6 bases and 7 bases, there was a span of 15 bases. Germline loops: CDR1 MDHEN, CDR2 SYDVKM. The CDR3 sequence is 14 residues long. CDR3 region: CASSSTGGREKLFF. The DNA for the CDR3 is TGTGCCAGCAGCTCGACGGGGGGGCGTGAAAAACTGTTTTTT.

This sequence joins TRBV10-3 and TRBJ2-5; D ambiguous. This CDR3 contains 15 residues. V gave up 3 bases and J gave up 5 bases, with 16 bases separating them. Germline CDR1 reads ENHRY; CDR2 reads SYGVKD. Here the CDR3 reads CAISDPDWKRETQYF. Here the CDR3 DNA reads TGTGCCATCAGTGATCCGGATTGGAAACGTGAGACCCAGTACTTC.

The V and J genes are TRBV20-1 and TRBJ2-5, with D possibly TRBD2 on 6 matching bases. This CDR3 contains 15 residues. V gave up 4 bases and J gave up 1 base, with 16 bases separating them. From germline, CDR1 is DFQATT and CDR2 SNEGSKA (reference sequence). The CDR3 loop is CSATKTGVPQETQYF. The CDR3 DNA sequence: TGCAGTGCTACCAAGACGGGGGTGCCCCAAGAGACCCAGTACTTC.

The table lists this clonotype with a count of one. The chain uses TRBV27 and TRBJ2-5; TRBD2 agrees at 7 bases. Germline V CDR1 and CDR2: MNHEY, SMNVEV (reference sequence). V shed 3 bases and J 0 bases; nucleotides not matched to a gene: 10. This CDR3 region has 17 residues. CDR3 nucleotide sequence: TGTGCCAGCAGTTTTCGGTCTAGCGGAACGTACCAAGAGACCCAGTACTTC. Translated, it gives CASSFRSSGTYQETQYF.

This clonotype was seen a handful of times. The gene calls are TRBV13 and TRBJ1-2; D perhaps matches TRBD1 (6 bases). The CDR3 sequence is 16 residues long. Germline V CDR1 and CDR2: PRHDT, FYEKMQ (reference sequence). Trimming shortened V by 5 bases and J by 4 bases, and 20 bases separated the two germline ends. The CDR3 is CASSPDHRPRGYGYTF. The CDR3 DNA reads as TGTGCCAGCAGCCCTGACCACAGGCCCAGGGGCTATGGCTACACCTTC.

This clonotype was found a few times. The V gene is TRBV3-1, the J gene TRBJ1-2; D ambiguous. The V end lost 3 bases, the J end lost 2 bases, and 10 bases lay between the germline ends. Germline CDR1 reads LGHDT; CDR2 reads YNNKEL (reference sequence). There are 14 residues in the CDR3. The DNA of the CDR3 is TGTGCCAGCAGCCACGGACCCCTAAACTATGGCTACACCTTC. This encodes CASSHGPLNYGYTF.

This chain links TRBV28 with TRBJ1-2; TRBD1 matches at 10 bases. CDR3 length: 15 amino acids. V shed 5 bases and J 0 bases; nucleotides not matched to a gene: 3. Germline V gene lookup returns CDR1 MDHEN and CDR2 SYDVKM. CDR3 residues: CASSTTGGPNYGYTF. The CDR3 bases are TGTGCCAGCAGTACGACAGGGGGCCCTAACTATGGCTACACCTTC.

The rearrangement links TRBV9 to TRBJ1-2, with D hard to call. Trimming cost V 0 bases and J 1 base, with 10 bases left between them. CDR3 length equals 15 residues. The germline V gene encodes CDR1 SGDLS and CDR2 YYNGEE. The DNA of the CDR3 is TGTGCCAGCAGCGTAGAGCCGGGTAGTAACTATGGCTACACCTTC. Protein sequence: CASSVEPGSNYGYTF.

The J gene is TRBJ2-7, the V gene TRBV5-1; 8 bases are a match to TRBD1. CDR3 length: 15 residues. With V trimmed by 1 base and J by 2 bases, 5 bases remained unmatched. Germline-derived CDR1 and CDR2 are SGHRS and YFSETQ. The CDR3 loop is CASSLLSGGAYEQYF. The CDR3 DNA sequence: TGCGCCAGCAGCTTGCTTTCAGGGGGCGCCTACGAGCAGTACTTC.

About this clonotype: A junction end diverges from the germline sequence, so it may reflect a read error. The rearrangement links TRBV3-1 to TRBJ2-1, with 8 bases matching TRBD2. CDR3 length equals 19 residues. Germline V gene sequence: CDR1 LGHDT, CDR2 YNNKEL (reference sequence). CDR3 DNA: TGTGTCAGCAGCCAAGCCGGGACTAGTATTTATGGGTGGTGGCCTGAGCAGTTCTTC. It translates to CVSSQAGTSIYGWWPEQFF.

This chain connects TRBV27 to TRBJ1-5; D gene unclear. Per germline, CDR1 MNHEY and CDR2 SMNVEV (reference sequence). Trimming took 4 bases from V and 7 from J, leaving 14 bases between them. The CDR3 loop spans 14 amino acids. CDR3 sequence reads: CASSSPPRRQPQHF. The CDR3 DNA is TGTGCCAGCAGTTCCCCTCCAAGGAGGCAGCCCCAGCATTTT.

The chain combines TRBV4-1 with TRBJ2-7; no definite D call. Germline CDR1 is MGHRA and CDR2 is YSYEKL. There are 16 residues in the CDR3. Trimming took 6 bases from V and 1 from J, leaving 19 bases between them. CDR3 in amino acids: CASSLVHGSLSYEQYF. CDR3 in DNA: TGCGCCAGCAGTTTAGTTCATGGGTCCTTATCCTACGAGCAGTACTTC.

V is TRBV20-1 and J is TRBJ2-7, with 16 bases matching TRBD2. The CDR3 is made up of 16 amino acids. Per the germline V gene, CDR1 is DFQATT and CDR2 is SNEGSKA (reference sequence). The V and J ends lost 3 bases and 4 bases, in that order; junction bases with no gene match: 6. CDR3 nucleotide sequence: TGCAGTGCTAGGGGACTAGCGGGAGGGGGTGGGTACGAGCAGTACTTC. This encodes CSARGLAGGGGYEQYF.

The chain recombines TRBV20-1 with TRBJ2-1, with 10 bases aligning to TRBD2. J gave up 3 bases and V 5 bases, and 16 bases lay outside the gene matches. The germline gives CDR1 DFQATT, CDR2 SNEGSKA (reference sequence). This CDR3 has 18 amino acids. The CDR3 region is CSARALAGGTYHYNEQFF. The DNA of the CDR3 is TGCAGTGCTCGCGCTTTAGCGGGGGGCACTTACCACTACAATGAGCAGTTCTTC.

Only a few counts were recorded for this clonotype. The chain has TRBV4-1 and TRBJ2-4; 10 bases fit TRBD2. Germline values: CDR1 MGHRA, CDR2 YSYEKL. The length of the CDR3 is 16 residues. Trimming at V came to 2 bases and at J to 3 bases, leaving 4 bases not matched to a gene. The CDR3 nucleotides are TGCGCCAGCAGCCAAAGAGCGGGGGGGGTCAAAAACATTCAGTACTTC. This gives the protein CASSQRAGGVKNIQYF.

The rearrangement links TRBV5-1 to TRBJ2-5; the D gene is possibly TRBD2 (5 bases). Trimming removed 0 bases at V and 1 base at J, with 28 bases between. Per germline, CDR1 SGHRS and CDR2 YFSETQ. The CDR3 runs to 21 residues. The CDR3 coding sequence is TGCGCCAGCAGCTTGGCGGGGTCCTACTTCCGGACGGTACAACTCCAAGAGACCCAGTACTTC. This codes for CASSLAGSYFRTVQLQETQYF.

CDR3 sequence (DNA): TGTGCCAGCAGCTTAGGGAGGACGGGTGGTGGGCAGCCCCAGCATTTT. Translation: CASSLGRTGGGQPQHF. The chain employs TRBV13 and TRBJ1-5; D remains unclear. Germline V gives CDR1 PRHDT, CDR2 FYEKMQ (reference sequence). The CDR3 is 16 amino acids. V was pared by 0 bases and J by 7 bases, with 16 bases between.

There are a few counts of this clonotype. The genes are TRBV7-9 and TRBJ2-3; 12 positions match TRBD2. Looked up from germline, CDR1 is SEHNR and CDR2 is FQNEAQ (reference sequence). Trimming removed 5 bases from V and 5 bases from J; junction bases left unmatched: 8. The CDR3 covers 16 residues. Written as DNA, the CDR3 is TGTGCCAGCAGCGCTCTCGCTAGCGGGAGGGTAGATACGCAGTATTTT. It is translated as CASSALASGRVDTQYF.

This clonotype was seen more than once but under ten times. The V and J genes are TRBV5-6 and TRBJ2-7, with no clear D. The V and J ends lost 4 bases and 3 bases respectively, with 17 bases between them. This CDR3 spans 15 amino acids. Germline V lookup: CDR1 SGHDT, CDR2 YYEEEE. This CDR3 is CASSIGLNNFYEQYF. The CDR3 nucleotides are TGTGCCAGCAGCATCGGGCTCAACAATTTCTACGAGCAGTACTTC. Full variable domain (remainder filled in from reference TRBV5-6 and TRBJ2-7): DAGVTQSPTHLIKTRGQQVTLRCSPKSGHDTVSWYQQALGQGPQFIFQYYEEEERQRGNFPDRFSGHQFPNYSSELNVNALLLGDSALYLCASSIGLNNFYEQYFGPGTRLTVT.

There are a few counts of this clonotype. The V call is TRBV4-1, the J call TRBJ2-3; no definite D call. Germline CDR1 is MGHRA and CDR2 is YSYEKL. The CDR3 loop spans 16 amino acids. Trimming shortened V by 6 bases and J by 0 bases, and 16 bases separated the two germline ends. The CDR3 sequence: CASRINEGFSTDTQYF. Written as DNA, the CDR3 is TGCGCCAGCAGAATCAACGAAGGCTTTAGCACAGATACGCAGTATTTT.

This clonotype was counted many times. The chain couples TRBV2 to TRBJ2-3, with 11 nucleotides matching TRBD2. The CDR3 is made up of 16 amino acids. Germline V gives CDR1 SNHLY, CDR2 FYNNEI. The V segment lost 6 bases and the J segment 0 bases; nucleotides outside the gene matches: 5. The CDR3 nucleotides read TGTGCCAGCAGGCTAGCGGGGGGACCTAGCACAGATACGCAGTATTTT. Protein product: CASRLAGGPSTDTQYF.

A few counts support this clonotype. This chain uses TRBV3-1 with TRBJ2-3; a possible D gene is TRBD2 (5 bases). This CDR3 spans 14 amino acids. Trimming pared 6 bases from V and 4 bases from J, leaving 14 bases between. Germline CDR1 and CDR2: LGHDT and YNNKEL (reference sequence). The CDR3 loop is CASSFRGQADTQYF. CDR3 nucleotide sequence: TGTGCCAGCAGTTTTCGCGGGCAGGCAGATACGCAGTATTTT.

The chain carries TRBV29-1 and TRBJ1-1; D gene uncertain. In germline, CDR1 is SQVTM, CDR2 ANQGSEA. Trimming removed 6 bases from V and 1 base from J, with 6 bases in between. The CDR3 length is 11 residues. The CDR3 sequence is CSVRQNTEAFF. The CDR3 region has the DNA TGCAGCGTCCGACAGAACACTGAAGCTTTCTTT.

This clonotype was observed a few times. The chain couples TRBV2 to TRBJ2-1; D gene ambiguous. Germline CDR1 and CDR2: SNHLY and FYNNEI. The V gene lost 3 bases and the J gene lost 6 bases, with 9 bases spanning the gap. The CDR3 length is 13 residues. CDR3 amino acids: CASSEGAPNEQFF. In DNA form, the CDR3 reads TGTGCCAGCAGTGAGGGTGCACCCAATGAGCAGTTCTTC.